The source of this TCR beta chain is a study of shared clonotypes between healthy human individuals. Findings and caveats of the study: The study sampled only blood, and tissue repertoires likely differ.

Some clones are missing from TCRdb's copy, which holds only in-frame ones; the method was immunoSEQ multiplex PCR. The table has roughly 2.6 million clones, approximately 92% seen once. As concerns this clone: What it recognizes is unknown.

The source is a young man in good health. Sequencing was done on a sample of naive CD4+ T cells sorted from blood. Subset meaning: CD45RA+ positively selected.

CDR3 protein: CATTSGSSYEQYF. The CDR3 DNA sequence: TGTGCCACGACTAGCGGGAGTTCCTACGAGCAGTACTTC. J is TRBJ2-7 and V is TRBV10-3, with 12 nucleotides matching TRBD2. Germline V CDR1 and CDR2: ENHRY, SYGVKD. V shed 10 bases and J 1 base; nucleotides not matched to a gene: 2. The CDR3 covers 13 residues.